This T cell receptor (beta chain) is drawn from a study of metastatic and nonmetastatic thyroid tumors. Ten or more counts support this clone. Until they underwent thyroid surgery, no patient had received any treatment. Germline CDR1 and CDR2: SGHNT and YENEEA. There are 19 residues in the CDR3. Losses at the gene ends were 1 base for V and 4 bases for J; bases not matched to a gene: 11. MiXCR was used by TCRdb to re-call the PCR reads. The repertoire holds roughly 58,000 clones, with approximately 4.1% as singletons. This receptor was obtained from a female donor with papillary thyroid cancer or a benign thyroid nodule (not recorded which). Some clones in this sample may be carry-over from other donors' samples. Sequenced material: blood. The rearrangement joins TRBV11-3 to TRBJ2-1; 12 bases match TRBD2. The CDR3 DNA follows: TGTGCCAGCAGCTTAGGGGGGGGAAGACTAGCGGGAGTGTACAATGAGCAGTTCTTC. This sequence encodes CASSLGGGRLAGVYNEQFF.